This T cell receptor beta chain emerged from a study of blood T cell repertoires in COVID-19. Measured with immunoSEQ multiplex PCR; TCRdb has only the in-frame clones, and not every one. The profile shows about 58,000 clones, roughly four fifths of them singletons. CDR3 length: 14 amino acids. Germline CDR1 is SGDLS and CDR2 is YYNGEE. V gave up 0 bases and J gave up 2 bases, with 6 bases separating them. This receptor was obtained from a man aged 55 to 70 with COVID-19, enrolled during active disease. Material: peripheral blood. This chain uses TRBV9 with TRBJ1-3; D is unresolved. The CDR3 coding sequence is TGTGCCAGCAGCGTAGGAGGGACTGGAAACACCATATATTTT. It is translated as CASSVGGTGNTIYF.